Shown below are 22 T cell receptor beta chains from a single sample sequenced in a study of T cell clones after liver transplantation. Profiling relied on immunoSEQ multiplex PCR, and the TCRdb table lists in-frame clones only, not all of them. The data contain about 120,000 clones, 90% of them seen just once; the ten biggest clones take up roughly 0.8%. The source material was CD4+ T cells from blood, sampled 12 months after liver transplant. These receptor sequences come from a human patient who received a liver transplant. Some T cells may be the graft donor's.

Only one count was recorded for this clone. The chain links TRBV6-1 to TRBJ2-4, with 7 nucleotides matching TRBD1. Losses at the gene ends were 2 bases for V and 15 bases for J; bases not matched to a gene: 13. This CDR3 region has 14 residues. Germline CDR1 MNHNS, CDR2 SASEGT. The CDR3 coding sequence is TGTGCCAGCAGTGAACAAATGACAGGGTCCTGGATGTACTTC. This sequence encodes CASSEQMTGSWMYF.

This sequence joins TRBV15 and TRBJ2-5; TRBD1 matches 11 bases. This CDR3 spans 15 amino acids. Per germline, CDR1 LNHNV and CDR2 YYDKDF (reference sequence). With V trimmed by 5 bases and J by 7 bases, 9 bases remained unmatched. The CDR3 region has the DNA TGTGCCACCAGCTTCCGGGACAGGGGGATTGGGACCCAGTACTTC. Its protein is CATSFRDRGIGTQYF.

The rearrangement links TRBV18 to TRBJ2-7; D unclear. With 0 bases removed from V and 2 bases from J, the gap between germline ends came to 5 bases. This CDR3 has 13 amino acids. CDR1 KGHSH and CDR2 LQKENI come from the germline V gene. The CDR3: CASSPPFAYEQYF. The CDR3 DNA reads TGTGCCAGCTCACCACCGTTCGCCTACGAGCAGTACTTC.

CDR3 in DNA: TGTGCCAGCAGTTACAACCCTAGCGGGCCTAGCACAGATACGCAGTATTTT. Translating it yields CASSYNPSGPSTDTQYF. This sequence joins TRBV11-2 and TRBJ2-3; 8 bases fit TRBD2. V was pared by 6 bases and J by 0 bases, with 11 bases of the junction left unmatched. CDR3 size: 17 residues. Germline loops: CDR1 SGHAT, CDR2 FQNNGV.

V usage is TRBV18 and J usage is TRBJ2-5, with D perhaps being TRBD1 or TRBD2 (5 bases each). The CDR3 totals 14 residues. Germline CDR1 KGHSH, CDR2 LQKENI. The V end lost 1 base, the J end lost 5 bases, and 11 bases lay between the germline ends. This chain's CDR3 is CASSPRGARETQYF. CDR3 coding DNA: TGTGCCAGCTCACCACGAGGGGCTCGGGAGACCCAGTACTTC.

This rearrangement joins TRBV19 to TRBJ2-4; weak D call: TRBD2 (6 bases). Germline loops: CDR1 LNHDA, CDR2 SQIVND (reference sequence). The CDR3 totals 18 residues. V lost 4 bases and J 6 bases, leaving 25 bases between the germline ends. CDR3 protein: CASSTGLLAVRSGNIQYF. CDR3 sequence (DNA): TGTGCCAGTAGTACGGGACTCTTGGCGGTCCGGTCGGGAAACATTCAGTACTTC.

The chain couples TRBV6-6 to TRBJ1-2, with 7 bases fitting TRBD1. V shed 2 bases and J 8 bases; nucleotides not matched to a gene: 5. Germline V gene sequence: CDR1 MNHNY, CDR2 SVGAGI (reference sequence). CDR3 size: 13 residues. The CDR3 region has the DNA TGTGCCAGCAGTTACCGGACAGGCCACGGCTACACCTTC. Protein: CASSYRTGHGYTF.

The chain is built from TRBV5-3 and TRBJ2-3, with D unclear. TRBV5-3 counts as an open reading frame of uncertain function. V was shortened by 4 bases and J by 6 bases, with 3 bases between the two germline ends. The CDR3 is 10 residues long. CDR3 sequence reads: CARSRDTQYF. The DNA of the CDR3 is TGTGCCAGAAGCCGGGATACGCAGTATTTT.

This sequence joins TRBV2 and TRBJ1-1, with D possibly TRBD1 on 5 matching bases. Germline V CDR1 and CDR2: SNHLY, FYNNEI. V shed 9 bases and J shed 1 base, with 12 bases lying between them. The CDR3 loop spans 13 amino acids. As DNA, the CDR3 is TGTGCCAGTATGTACAGGCCGAACACTGAAGCTTTCTTT. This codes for CASMYRPNTEAFF.

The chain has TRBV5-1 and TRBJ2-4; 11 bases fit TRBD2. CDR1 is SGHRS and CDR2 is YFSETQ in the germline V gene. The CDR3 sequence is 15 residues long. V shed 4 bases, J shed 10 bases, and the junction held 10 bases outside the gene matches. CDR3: CASSGEGTSGDIQYF. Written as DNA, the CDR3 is TGCGCCAGCAGCGGGGAAGGGACTAGCGGAGATATTCAGTACTTC.

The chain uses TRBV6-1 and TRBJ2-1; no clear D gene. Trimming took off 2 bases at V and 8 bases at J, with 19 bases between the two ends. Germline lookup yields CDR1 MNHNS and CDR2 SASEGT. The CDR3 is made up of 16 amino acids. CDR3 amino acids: CASSERQTGPVDEQFF. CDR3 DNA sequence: TGTGCCAGCAGTGAAAGGCAAACTGGACCCGTGGATGAGCAGTTCTTC.

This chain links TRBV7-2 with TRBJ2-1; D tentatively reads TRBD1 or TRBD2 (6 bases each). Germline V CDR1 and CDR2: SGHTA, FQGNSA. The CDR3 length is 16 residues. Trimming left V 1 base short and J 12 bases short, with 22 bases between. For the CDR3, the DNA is TGTGCCAGCAGCTTAGTTTTGGGGGGCGCGGCGGCAGGGCAGTTCTTC. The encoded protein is CASSLVLGGAAAGQFF.

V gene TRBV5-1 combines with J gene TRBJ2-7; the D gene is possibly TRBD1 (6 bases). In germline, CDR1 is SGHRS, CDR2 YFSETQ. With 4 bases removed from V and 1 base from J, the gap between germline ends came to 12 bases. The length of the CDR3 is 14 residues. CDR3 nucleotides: TGCGCCAGCAGCAACCCACAGGGTTCCTACGAGCAGTACTTC. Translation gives CASSNPQGSYEQYF. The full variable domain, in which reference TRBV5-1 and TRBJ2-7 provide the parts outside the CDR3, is KAGVTQTPRYLIKTRGQQVTLSCSPISGHRSVSWYQQTPGQGLQFLFEYFSETQRNKGNFPGRFSGRQFSNSRSEMNVSTLELGDSALYLCASSNPQGSYEQYFGPGTRLTVT.

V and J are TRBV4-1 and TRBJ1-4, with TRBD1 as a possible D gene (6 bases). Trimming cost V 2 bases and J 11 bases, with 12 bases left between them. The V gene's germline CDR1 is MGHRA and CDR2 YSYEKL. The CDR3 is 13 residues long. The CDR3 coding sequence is TGCGCCAGCAGCCAACAGGGGCCGAGGAAACTGTTTTTT. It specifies CASSQQGPRKLFF.

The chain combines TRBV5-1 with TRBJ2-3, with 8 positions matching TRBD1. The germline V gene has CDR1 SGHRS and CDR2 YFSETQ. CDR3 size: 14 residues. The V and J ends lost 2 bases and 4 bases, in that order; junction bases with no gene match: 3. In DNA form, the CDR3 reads TGCGCCAGCAGCTTCGGGACAGGAGCAGATACGCAGTATTTT. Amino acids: CASSFGTGADTQYF.

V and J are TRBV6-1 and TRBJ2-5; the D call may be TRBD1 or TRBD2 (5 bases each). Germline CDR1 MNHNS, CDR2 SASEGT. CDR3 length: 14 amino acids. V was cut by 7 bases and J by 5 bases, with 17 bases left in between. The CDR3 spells CASTGTAPWETQYF. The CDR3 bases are TGTGCCAGCACCGGGACCGCTCCTTGGGAGACCCAGTACTTC.

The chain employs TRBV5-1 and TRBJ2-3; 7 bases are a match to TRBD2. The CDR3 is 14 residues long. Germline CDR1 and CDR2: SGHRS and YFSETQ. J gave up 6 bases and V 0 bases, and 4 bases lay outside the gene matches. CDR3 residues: CASSLDDGGDTQYF. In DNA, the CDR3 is TGCGCCAGCAGCTTGGATGACGGGGGGGATACGCAGTATTTT.

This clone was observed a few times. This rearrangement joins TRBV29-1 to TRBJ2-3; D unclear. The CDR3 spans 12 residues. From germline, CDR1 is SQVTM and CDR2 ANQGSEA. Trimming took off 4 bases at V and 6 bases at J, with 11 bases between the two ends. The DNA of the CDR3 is TGCAGCGTTGTATATGAGCTGGATACGCAGTATTTT. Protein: CSVVYELDTQYF.

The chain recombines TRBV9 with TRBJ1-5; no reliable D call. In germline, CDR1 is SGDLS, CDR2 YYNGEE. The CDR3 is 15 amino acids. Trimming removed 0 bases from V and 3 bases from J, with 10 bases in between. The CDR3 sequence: CASSVGGGNNQPQHF. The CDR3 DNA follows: TGTGCCAGCAGCGTAGGAGGTGGGAACAATCAGCCCCAGCATTTT.

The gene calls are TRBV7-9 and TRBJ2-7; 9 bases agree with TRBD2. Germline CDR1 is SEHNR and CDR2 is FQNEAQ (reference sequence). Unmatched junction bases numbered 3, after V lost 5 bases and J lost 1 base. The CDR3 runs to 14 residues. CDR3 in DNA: TGTGCCAGCAGCCAAGCGGGAGGATCCTACGAGCAGTACTTC. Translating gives CASSQAGGSYEQYF.

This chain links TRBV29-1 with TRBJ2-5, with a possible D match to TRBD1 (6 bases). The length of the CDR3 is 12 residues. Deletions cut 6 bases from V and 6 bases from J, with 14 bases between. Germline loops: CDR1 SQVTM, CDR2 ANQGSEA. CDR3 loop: CSVIRGTQTQYF. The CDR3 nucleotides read TGCAGCGTAATCCGAGGGACACAGACCCAGTACTTC.

The CDR3 region is CASSSRKQGGEQYF. CDR3 nucleotides: TGTGCCAGCTCATCACGAAAACAGGGGGGCGAGCAGTACTTC. The chain has TRBV18 and TRBJ2-7; 8 bases are shared with TRBD1. Germline V gene lookup returns CDR1 KGHSH and CDR2 LQKENI. The CDR3 totals 14 residues. With V trimmed by 5 bases and J by 6 bases, 9 bases remained unmatched.